This passage covers 30 T cell receptor beta chains from one sample sequenced in a study of OX40 agonist ivuxolimab in advanced cancers. Profiling relied on immunoSEQ multiplex PCR, and the TCRdb table lists in-frame clones only, not all of them. This repertoire shows 75,000 to 100,000 clones, 80% to 95% found once; its top ten account for 3.4%. This specimen was CD4+ or CD8+ T cells sorted from blood, taken in a trial of the OX40 agonist ivuxolimab. Receptors originate from an adult with an advanced solid tumor such as melanoma, head and neck, liver or kidney cancer.

The V and J genes are TRBV28 and TRBJ1-6; 7 nucleotides align to TRBD1. Germline assignment: CDR1 MDHEN and CDR2 SYDVKM. The CDR3 extends over 13 amino acids. The V and J ends lost 5 bases and 8 bases, in that order; junction bases with no gene match: 3. The CDR3 DNA reads TGTGCCAGCAGTCCAGGGACAGATTCACCCCTCCACTTT. Protein product: CASSPGTDSPLHF.

In nucleotides, the CDR3 is TGTGCCATTCAAGGGACAGGGGGCGCGAGGTTACGGGCTTATGAGCAGTTCTTC. Translation: CAIQGTGGARLRAYEQFF. The chain recombines TRBV10-3 with TRBJ2-1; 12 bases align to TRBD1. Trimming took 9 bases from V and 8 from J; bases not matched to a gene: 20. The germline V gene encodes CDR1 ENHRY and CDR2 SYGVKD. This CDR3 has 18 amino acids.

This chain connects TRBV30 to TRBJ1-1, with 7 nucleotides matching TRBD1. V gave up 5 bases and J gave up 3 bases; unmatched junction bases: 12. This CDR3 spans 15 amino acids. Germline-derived CDR1 and CDR2 are GTSNPN and SVGIG (reference sequence). CDR3 sequence reads: CAWLIHRGRYTEAFF. CDR3 DNA: TGTGCCTGGCTCATCCACAGGGGACGGTACACTGAAGCTTTCTTT.

This chain connects TRBV11-2 to TRBJ2-5, with 11 bases identical to TRBD1. Germline CDR1 and CDR2: SGHAT and FQNNGV. V trimming: 5 bases; J trimming: 5 bases; junction bases outside the gene matches: 10. The CDR3 extends over 16 amino acids. The CDR3 loop reads CASSPPPGDRGETQYF. Here the CDR3 DNA reads TGTGCCAGCAGCCCGCCGCCGGGGGACAGGGGGGAGACCCAGTACTTC.

J is TRBJ2-7 and V is TRBV9, with D unclear. Between the trimmed V and J ends, which lost 0 bases and 5 bases, there was a span of 12 bases. The CDR3 runs to 14 residues. Germline assignment: CDR1 SGDLS and CDR2 YYNGEE. CDR3 DNA sequence: TGTGCCAGCAGCGTAGGAGGTCCCCCTGACGAGCAGTACTTC. Translating gives CASSVGGPPDEQYF.

As DNA, the CDR3 is TGTGCCAGCAAGGGATTGGGCTCCGGGGAGCTGTTTTTT. Protein: CASKGLGSGELFF. The V gene is TRBV25-1, the J gene TRBJ2-2; D remains ambiguous. This CDR3 is built from 13 residues. In germline, CDR1 is MGHDK, CDR2 SYGVNS. V was pared by 7 bases and J by 6 bases, with 12 bases between.

This chain connects TRBV2 to TRBJ1-2; D unclear. Germline V gene data show CDR1 as SNHLY and CDR2 as FYNNEI. The CDR3 spans 10 residues. With 10 bases removed from V and 4 bases from J, the gap between germline ends came to 7 bases. This CDR3 is CAIHTYGYTF. CDR3 DNA: TGTGCCATCCACACCTATGGCTACACCTTC.

This chain uses TRBV4-1 with TRBJ2-1; the D call may be TRBD1 or TRBD2 (5 bases each). The V gene's germline CDR1 is MGHRA and CDR2 YSYEKL. The CDR3 is 15 amino acids. V lost 5 bases and J lost 6, with 17 bases in between. The CDR3 coding sequence is TGCGCCAGCAGCAATGGACCGGGGCGAGGCAATGAGCAGTTCTTC. Translating it yields CASSNGPGRGNEQFF.

CDR3 loop: CASSYDRGGNEQFF. In DNA form, the CDR3 reads TGTGCCAGCAGTTATGACAGGGGAGGGAATGAGCAGTTCTTC. V is TRBV28 and J is TRBJ2-1, with TRBD1 as a possible D gene (8 bases). The CDR3 length is 14 residues. V gave up 4 bases and J gave up 7 bases, with 14 bases separating them. In germline, CDR1 is MDHEN, CDR2 SYDVKM.

The gene calls are TRBV6-5 and TRBJ2-2; no firm D call. Germline V gene lookup returns CDR1 MNHEY and CDR2 SVGAGI. V lost 2 bases and J lost 5, with 6 bases in between. The CDR3 runs to 13 residues. CDR3 bases: TGTGCCAGCAGTTACGGGATTACCGGGGAGCTGTTTTTT. Translation gives CASSYGITGELFF.

This chain uses TRBV14 with TRBJ2-1; TRBD1 matches at 7 bases. The CDR3 spans 15 residues. Trimming took 4 bases from V and 2 from J; bases not matched to a gene: 5. Germline V gene data show CDR1 as SGHDN and CDR2 as FVKESK. This CDR3 is CASSRHRGAYNEQFF. CDR3 DNA: TGTGCCAGCAGCCGCCACAGGGGTGCCTACAATGAGCAGTTCTTC. The whole variable domain, remainder taken from reference TRBV14 and TRBJ2-1, is EAGVTQFPSHSVIEKGQTVTLRCDPISGHDNLYWYRRVMGKEIKFLLHFVKESKQDESGMPNNRFLAERTGGTYSTLKVQPAELEDSGVYFCASSRHRGAYNEQFFGPGTRLTVL.

V gene TRBV30 combines with J gene TRBJ2-3, with D tentatively TRBD1 (6 bases). Germline lookup yields CDR1 GTSNPN and CDR2 SVGIG (reference sequence). Trimming removed 1 base at V and 3 bases at J, with 8 bases between. The CDR3 totals 13 residues. As DNA, the CDR3 is TGTGCCTGGAGTGGGGGGCCTACAGATACGCAGTATTTT. Protein: CAWSGGPTDTQYF.

This clone is medium-sized (0.01 to 0.1%) in the sample. Additional DNA sequences in this sample encode the identical CDR3. In DNA, the CDR3 is TGTGCCAGCAGCTTGGACAGGCGCACTGAAGCTTTCTTT. Protein product: CASSLDRRTEAFF. V is TRBV28 and J is TRBJ1-1, with 7 positions matching TRBD1. The junction had 5 bases not matched to a gene; V was cut back by 6 bases and J by 4 bases. The CDR3 length is 13 residues. Germline V gene sequence: CDR1 MDHEN, CDR2 SYDVKM.

The chain uses TRBV2 and TRBJ2-5, with 7 bases fitting TRBD2. The CDR3 consists of 16 residues. The germline V gene encodes CDR1 SNHLY and CDR2 FYNNEI. The junction had 7 bases not matched to a gene; V was cut back by 3 bases and J by 0 bases. The CDR3 nucleotides are TGTGCCAGCAGTGACGGACTAGTATCGCACCAAGAGACCCAGTACTTC. It translates to CASSDGLVSHQETQYF.

This clone has a handful of counts. The chain has TRBV4-3 and TRBJ2-7; 7 nucleotides align to TRBD1. Germline loops: CDR1 LGHNA, CDR2 YSLEER. CDR3 length: 13 amino acids. The V and J ends lost 4 bases and 3 bases, in that order; junction bases with no gene match: 3. Here the CDR3 reads CASSPNRGYEQYF. CDR3 DNA: TGCGCCAGCAGCCCAAACAGGGGCTACGAGCAGTACTTC.

The rearrangement uses TRBV5-1 and TRBJ2-5, with unresolved D. The germline gives CDR1 SGHRS, CDR2 YFSETQ. CDR3 length: 13 residues. Trimming took 0 bases from V and 5 from J, leaving 8 bases between them. CDR3 bases: TGCGCCAGCAGCTTGGGTGAGAGGGAGACCCAGTACTTC. Translating gives CASSLGERETQYF. The entire variable domain, with the rest obtained from reference TRBV5-1 and TRBJ2-5, is as follows: KAGVTQTPRYLIKTRGQQVTLSCSPISGHRSVSWYQQTPGQGLQFLFEYFSETQRNKGNFPGRFSGRQFSNSRSEMNVSTLELGDSALYLCASSLGERETQYFGPGTRLLVL.

The rearrangement uses TRBV25-1 and TRBJ1-2; 7 bases are shared with TRBD1. The length of the CDR3 is 14 residues. V gave up 7 bases and J gave up 3 bases; unmatched junction bases: 8. CDR1 is MGHDK, CDR2 SYGVNS, per germline. CDR3 sequence (DNA): TGTGCCAGCAAAGGGGACAGCCTCTACTATGGCTACACCTTC. It specifies CASKGDSLYYGYTF.

The CDR3 nucleotides read TGTGCCAGCAGTGAACGCGGGACGGTCTATGGCTACACCTTC. Its translation: CASSERGTVYGYTF. The chain has TRBV6-1 and TRBJ1-2, with TRBD1 as a possible D gene (5 bases). From germline, CDR1 is MNHNS and CDR2 SASEGT. The CDR3 runs to 14 residues. Trimming took 2 bases from V and 4 from J, leaving 11 bases between them.

V is TRBV7-6 and J is TRBJ1-6; D remains unclear. The CDR3 extends over 15 amino acids. The V gene's germline CDR1 is SGHVS and CDR2 FNYEAQ. Trimming removed 1 base at V and 7 bases at J, with 11 bases between. The CDR3 region is CASSLEVYMNSPLHF. The CDR3 bases are TGTGCCAGCAGCTTAGAAGTATATATGAATTCACCCCTCCACTTT.

The chain joins TRBV19 to TRBJ2-6, with 14 nucleotides matching TRBD2. CDR3 length: 21 residues. CDR1 and CDR2 from the germline V gene are LNHDA and SQIVND (reference sequence). Unmatched junction bases numbered 11, after V lost 4 bases and J lost 0 bases. CDR3 DNA: TGTGCCAGTAGTAAAGGACTAGCGGGAGGAATGTCATTCTCTGGGGCCAACGTCCTGACTTTC. This gives the protein CASSKGLAGGMSFSGANVLTF.

The CDR3 loop reads CASNKWGALYEQYF. Written as DNA, the CDR3 is TGTGCCAGCAACAAGTGGGGGGCCCTCTACGAGCAGTACTTC. The chain combines TRBV27 with TRBJ2-7; either TRBD1 or TRBD2 may supply D (6 bases each). This CDR3 contains 14 residues. The germline V and J ends were trimmed by 7 bases and 3 bases, with 16 bases remaining between them. Looked up from germline, CDR1 is MNHEY and CDR2 is SMNVEV (reference sequence).

This chain connects TRBV9 to TRBJ2-1; 8 positions agree with TRBD1. J lost 5 bases, V lost 4 bases, and 11 bases had no gene match. The CDR3 consists of 16 residues. The V gene's germline CDR1 is SGDLS and CDR2 YYNGEE. The CDR3 reads CASSSVAGGGNNEQFF. The CDR3 bases are TGTGCCAGCAGCTCAGTGGCAGGGGGCGGTAACAATGAGCAGTTCTTC.

V is TRBV5-1 and J is TRBJ2-7; D perhaps matches TRBD2 (5 bases). V shed 0 bases and J shed 3 bases, with 7 bases lying between them. The length of the CDR3 is 13 residues. CDR1 and CDR2 (germline): SGHRS, YFSETQ. The CDR3 DNA reads as TGCGCCAGCAGCTTGGTCGGGAACTACGAGCAGTACTTC. This translates into CASSLVGNYEQYF.

V gene TRBV13 combines with J gene TRBJ2-7, with D possibly TRBD1 on 7 matching bases. The CDR3 is made up of 15 amino acids. The V gene lost 0 bases and the J gene lost 3 bases, with 12 bases spanning the gap. Germline V gives CDR1 PRHDT, CDR2 FYEKMQ (reference sequence). CDR3: CASSLGTGTFYEQYF. The DNA of the CDR3 is TGTGCCAGCAGCTTAGGGACAGGGACTTTCTACGAGCAGTACTTC.

This sequence joins TRBV27 and TRBJ2-7; D is unclear. The V end lost 3 bases, the J end lost 2 bases, and 8 bases lay between the germline ends. Germline values: CDR1 MNHEY, CDR2 SMNVEV (reference sequence). The CDR3 consists of 13 residues. CDR3 loop: CASSFRHTYEQYF. The CDR3, as DNA: TGTGCCAGCAGTTTTAGACACACCTACGAGCAGTACTTC.

The count of this clone is one. This chain links TRBV7-9 with TRBJ2-3; D is perhaps TRBD1 (6 bases). Per germline, CDR1 SEHNR and CDR2 FQNEAQ (reference sequence). The V and J ends lost 5 bases and 6 bases respectively, with 21 bases between them. There are 16 residues in the CDR3. The CDR3 nucleotides are TGTGCCAGCAGCCCAGACACGGGACACCCTCGGGATACGCAGTATTTT. Its translation is CASSPDTGHPRDTQYF.

V and J are TRBV5-1 and TRBJ1-2, with a tentative D call TRBD1 (5 bases). Trimming shortened V by 0 bases and J by 6 bases, and 24 bases separated the two germline ends. The CDR3 is 18 amino acids. Germline V CDR1 and CDR2: SGHRS, YFSETQ. The CDR3, as DNA: TGCGCCAGCAGCTTGGTTGGGGGTCTGGCGGCGGGGAAAGATGGCTACACCTTC. This encodes CASSLVGGLAAGKDGYTF.

The rearrangement uses TRBV27 and TRBJ2-7; TRBD1 aligns across 8 bases. Germline CDR1 and CDR2: MNHEY and SMNVEV (reference sequence). The V gene end was trimmed by 3 bases and the J gene end by 2 bases; junction bases not matched to a gene: 3. There are 14 residues in the CDR3. Here the CDR3 reads CASSFRRGPYEQYF. As DNA, the CDR3 is TGTGCCAGCAGTTTCCGCAGGGGGCCCTACGAGCAGTACTTC.

This chain connects TRBV10-3 to TRBJ2-7; D unclear. Germline V CDR1 and CDR2: ENHRY, SYGVKD. V was clipped by 0 bases and J by 2 bases, with 14 bases between them. The CDR3 sequence is 16 residues long. The CDR3 DNA reads as TGTGCCATCAGTGAGTCTATAGGGCCCTCTCCCTACGAGCAGTACTTC. Its protein product is CAISESIGPSPYEQYF.

This chain joins TRBV27 and TRBJ2-7; D is unclear. Trimming took 4 bases from V and 0 from J, leaving 7 bases between them. Germline CDR1 reads MNHEY; CDR2 reads SMNVEV (reference sequence). The CDR3 totals 13 residues. CDR3 in DNA: TGTGCCAGCAGTTATGGCACCTCCTACGAGCAGTACTTC. It is translated as CASSYGTSYEQYF.